The 22 T cell receptor beta chains listed next were all sequenced from one sample in a study of blood T cell repertoires in COVID-19. Some clones are missing from TCRdb's copy, which holds only in-frame ones; the method was immunoSEQ multiplex PCR. The repertoire holds 650,000 to 800,000 clones, 70% to 90% seen once, with under 0.3% in the top ten. Sequencing was performed on peripheral blood. The receptor set was obtained from a woman under 30 with acute or convalescent COVID-19.

The V call is TRBV18, the J call TRBJ1-5; TRBD1 aligns across 7 bases. This CDR3 is 15 amino acids long. Germline V gene sequence: CDR1 KGHSH, CDR2 LQKENI. J was trimmed by 9 bases and V by 3 bases; bases with no gene match: 11. For the CDR3, the DNA is TGTGCCAGCTCACCGGAGGGGGCAAATCTCCCGCCCCAGCATTTT. This translates into CASSPEGANLPPQHF.

The chain uses TRBV15 and TRBJ2-7; D is perhaps TRBD2 (6 bases). CDR1 is LNHNV, CDR2 YYDKDF, per germline (reference sequence). The V end lost 5 bases, the J end lost 6 bases, and 23 bases lay between the germline ends. The CDR3 has 16 amino acids. The CDR3 is CATSRGGDFRASEQYF. The CDR3, as DNA: TGTGCCACCAGCCGAGGAGGGGACTTTAGGGCTTCCGAGCAGTACTTC.

DNA for the CDR3: TGTGCCAGCAGCCACCGACAGGGCTATGGCTACACCTTC. Protein sequence: CASSHRQGYGYTF. The gene calls are TRBV14 and TRBJ1-2; 7 nucleotides line up with TRBD1. From germline, CDR1 is SGHDN and CDR2 FVKESK. V was pared by 3 bases and J by 4 bases, with 2 bases of the junction left unmatched. This CDR3 is 13 amino acids long.

The V gene is TRBV12-5, the J gene TRBJ2-2, with 8 bases lining up with TRBD2. Germline-derived CDR1 and CDR2 are LGHNT and FRNRAP. The V segment lost 6 bases and the J segment 5 bases; nucleotides outside the gene matches: 14. The CDR3 is 17 amino acids. CDR3 residues: CASGLTLSGASTGELFF. CDR3 sequence (DNA): TGTGCTAGTGGCCTGACCCTTAGCGGGGCGTCGACCGGGGAGCTGTTTTTT.

The rearrangement links TRBV28 to TRBJ1-1; TRBD1 matches at 7 bases. The CDR3 is made up of 15 amino acids. The germline gives CDR1 MDHEN, CDR2 SYDVKM. V dropped 3 bases and J dropped 3; count of bases not matched to a gene: 7. CDR3 DNA: TGTGCCAGCAGTTTGGCGGAGGGGGCATACACTGAAGCTTTCTTT. Translated, it gives CASSLAEGAYTEAFF.

The gene calls are TRBV4-3 and TRBJ1-6, with a weak D call TRBD1 (5 bases). V lost 1 base, J lost 8 bases, and 12 bases lay in between. CDR1 is LGHNA and CDR2 is YSLEER in the germline V gene. The CDR3 loop spans 15 amino acids. The CDR3 loop reads CASSQATPGYSPLHF. CDR3 nucleotides: TGCGCCAGCAGCCAAGCTACCCCAGGGTATTCACCCCTCCACTTT.

The chain combines TRBV6-5 with TRBJ2-7; TRBD1 aligns across 7 bases. The V segment lost 0 bases and the J segment 7 bases; nucleotides outside the gene matches: 9. CDR3 length: 15 residues. The germline gives CDR1 MNHEY, CDR2 SVGAGI. The CDR3 sequence: CASSYSFGTASEQYF. The CDR3 DNA reads as TGTGCCAGCAGTTACTCTTTCGGGACAGCAAGTGAGCAGTACTTC.

The chain joins TRBV11-2 to TRBJ2-7; tentative D call: TRBD2 (6 bases). Looked up from germline, CDR1 is SGHAT and CDR2 is FQNNGV. The CDR3 is 18 amino acids. Trimming left V 4 bases short and J 5 bases short, with 27 bases between. CDR3 loop: CASSSPRSGGGSFDEQYF. The DNA for the CDR3 is TGTGCCAGCAGCTCACCTAGATCAGGTGGAGGGTCATTCGACGAGCAGTACTTC.

CDR3 protein: CASSRGQNYEQYF. The DNA of the CDR3 is TGTGCCAGCAGTAGGGGACAGAACTACGAGCAGTACTTC. This chain connects TRBV12-3 or TRBV12-4 to TRBJ2-7; 7 bases are a match to TRBD1. The CDR3 covers 13 residues. V lost 5 bases to trimming and J lost 3 bases; unmatched junction nucleotides: 4.

This chain joins TRBV4-3 and TRBJ1-1; D ambiguous. CDR1 is LGHNA, CDR2 YSLEER, per germline. There are 14 residues in the CDR3. The V end was cut by 0 bases, the J end by 6 bases, with 11 bases between. For the CDR3, the DNA is TGCGCCAGCAGCCAAGATACAGCCGGCCCTGAAGCTTTCTTT. Translated, it gives CASSQDTAGPEAFF.

The V gene is TRBV5-1, the J gene TRBJ1-2; 8 nucleotides agree with TRBD1. Trimming cost V 0 bases and J 3 bases; bases outside gene matches: 7. The V gene's germline CDR1 is SGHRS and CDR2 YFSETQ. The CDR3 runs 16 residues. CDR3 sequence reads: CASSLVSGGFDYGYTF. CDR3 bases: TGCGCCAGCAGCTTGGTTTCAGGGGGCTTTGACTATGGCTACACCTTC.

The chain employs TRBV6-6 and TRBJ1-4; TRBD1 might be the D (6 bases). Germline values: CDR1 MNHNY, CDR2 SVGAGI (reference sequence). This CDR3 has 15 residues. Trimming took off 5 bases at V and 5 bases at J, with 15 bases between the two ends. This chain's CDR3 is CASSGSGHQNEKLFF. DNA for the CDR3: TGTGCCAGCAGTGGCTCGGGACACCAGAATGAAAAACTGTTTTTT.

The chain combines TRBV19 with TRBJ1-5; D is perhaps TRBD1 (5 bases). The V and J ends lost 4 bases and 2 bases respectively, with 9 bases between them. This CDR3 is built from 14 residues. CDR1 is LNHDA, CDR2 SQIVND, per germline (reference sequence). CDR3 sequence reads: CASSRDSGNQPQHF. The DNA of the CDR3 is TGTGCCAGTAGTAGGGACTCCGGCAATCAGCCCCAGCATTTT.

V and J are TRBV3-1 (or the pseudogene TRBV3-2) and TRBJ2-7; D is unclear. V dropped 0 bases and J dropped 6 bases, with 18 bases sitting between them. Germline CDR1 reads LGHDT; CDR2 reads YNNKEL (reference sequence). CDR3 length: 16 amino acids. CDR3 sequence reads: CASSQDLHRVPGEQYF. The CDR3 region has the DNA TGTGCCAGCAGCCAAGATCTCCACCGGGTACCTGGCGAGCAGTACTTC.

The rearrangement joins TRBV2 to TRBJ1-5; the match to TRBD1 covers 9 bases. The CDR3 loop spans 17 amino acids. Germline V gene data show CDR1 as SNHLY and CDR2 as FYNNEI. Germline trimming cut 4 bases from V and 4 bases from J; bases unmatched to any gene: 11. The CDR3 spells CASSVWDRDRENQPQHF. CDR3 DNA sequence: TGTGCCAGCAGTGTTTGGGACCGGGACAGGGAGAATCAGCCCCAGCATTTT. The full variable domain, in which reference TRBV2 and TRBJ1-5 provide the parts outside the CDR3, is EPEVTQTPSHQVTQMGQEVILRCVPISNHLYFYWYRQILGQKVEFLVSFYNNEISEKSEIFDDQFSVERPDGSNFTLKIRSTKLEDSAMYFCASSVWDRDRENQPQHFGDGTRLSIL.

The chain employs TRBV11-2 and TRBJ2-5; TRBD1 aligns across 7 bases. CDR1 and CDR2 from the germline V gene are SGHAT and FQNNGV. V shed 5 bases, J shed 3 bases, and the junction held 3 bases outside the gene matches. The CDR3 sequence is 13 residues long. CDR3: CASSPGTEETQYF. CDR3 bases: TGTGCCAGCAGCCCCGGGACAGAAGAGACCCAGTACTTC.

This chain joins TRBV6-2 or TRBV6-3 and TRBJ2-3; 12 bases agree with TRBD2. With V trimmed by 0 bases and J by 5 bases, 18 bases remained unmatched. This CDR3 region has 21 residues. From germline, CDR1 is MNHEY and CDR2 SVGEGT. The CDR3, as DNA: TGTGCCAGCAGTTACTCTCCCGGGGGAACGCCTTCTAGCGGGGGGGAAGATACGCAGTATTTT. Protein sequence: CASSYSPGGTPSSGGEDTQYF.

V is TRBV20-1 and J is TRBJ2-7; D possibly corresponds to TRBD2 (5 bases). The CDR3 sequence is 16 residues long. V was cut by 3 bases and J by 2 bases, with 20 bases left in between. CDR1 DFQATT and CDR2 SNEGSKA come from the germline V gene (reference sequence). The CDR3: CSASGMASLSPYEQYF. The CDR3 DNA reads TGCAGTGCTAGTGGCATGGCTAGCTTGTCTCCCTACGAGCAGTACTTC.

The chain uses TRBV24-1 and TRBJ1-1; the D is unclear. CDR3 length: 13 residues. Per germline, CDR1 KGHDR and CDR2 SFDVKD. V lost 6 bases, J lost 1 base, and 8 bases lay in between. DNA for the CDR3: TGTGCCACCAGTAGCTCCCGGAACACTGAAGCTTTCTTT. This encodes CATSSSRNTEAFF.

The genes are TRBV6-5 and TRBJ1-5; D is unresolved. The V and J ends lost 6 bases and 2 bases respectively, with 11 bases between them. Germline lookup yields CDR1 MNHEY and CDR2 SVGAGI. This CDR3 spans 14 amino acids. In DNA form, the CDR3 reads TGTGCCAGCAGCCCCCTCGCAGGCAATCAGCCCCAGCATTTT. Its protein is CASSPLAGNQPQHF.

This clone occurred a few times. V gene TRBV4-1 combines with J gene TRBJ1-4; TRBD1 matches at 8 bases. Germline V CDR1 and CDR2: MGHRA, YSYEKL. This CDR3 has 15 residues. J gave up 8 bases and V 4 bases, and 9 bases lay outside the gene matches. CDR3 protein: CASSLSGGLGEKLFF. The CDR3 bases are TGCGCCAGCAGCCTTTCAGGGGGCCTGGGCGAAAAACTGTTTTTT.

The chain couples TRBV7-9 to TRBJ1-1; possibly TRBD1 for D (6 bases). The V end lost 2 bases, the J end lost 3 bases, and 19 bases lay between the germline ends. Per germline, CDR1 SEHNR and CDR2 FQNEAQ (reference sequence). The CDR3 is made up of 17 amino acids. CDR3 DNA sequence: TGTGCCAGCAGCTTACAAGGAAGGTACTCAGGGGACACTGAAGCTTTCTTT. Translated, it gives CASSLQGRYSGDTEAFF.